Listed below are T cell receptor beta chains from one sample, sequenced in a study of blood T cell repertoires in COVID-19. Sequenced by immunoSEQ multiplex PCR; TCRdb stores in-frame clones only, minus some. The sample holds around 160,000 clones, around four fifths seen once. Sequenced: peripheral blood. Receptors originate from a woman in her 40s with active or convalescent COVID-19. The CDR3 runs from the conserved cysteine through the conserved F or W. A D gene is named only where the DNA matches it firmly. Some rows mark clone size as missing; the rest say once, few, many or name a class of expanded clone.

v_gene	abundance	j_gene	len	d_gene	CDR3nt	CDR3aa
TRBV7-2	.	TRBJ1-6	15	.	TGTGCCAGCAATCCAGCGGGGACCCCGAATTCACCCCTCCACTTT	CASNPAGTPNSPLHF
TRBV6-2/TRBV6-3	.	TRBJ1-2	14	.	TGTGCCAGCAGTTCAGGGGCGCCTCGAGGTGGCTACACCTTC	CASSSGAPRGGYTF
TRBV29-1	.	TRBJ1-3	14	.	TGCAGCGTTGGTAGCCAAACCCCTGGAAACACCATATATTTT	CSVGSQTPGNTIYF
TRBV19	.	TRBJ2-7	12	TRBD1	TGTGCCACCGGGACAGGGCCCCACGAGCAGTACTTC	CATGTGPHEQYF
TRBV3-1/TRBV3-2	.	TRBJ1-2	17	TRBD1	TGTGCCAGCAGCCAAACCGGGACAGGCCGAACCTCCTGGGGCTACACCTTC	CASSQTGTGRTSWGYTF
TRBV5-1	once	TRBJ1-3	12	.	TGCGCCAGCAACGGTGCCGGAAACACCATATATTTT	CASNGAGNTIYF
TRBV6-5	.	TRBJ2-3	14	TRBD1	TGTGCCAGCAGGAGACAGGGCAGCACAGATACGCAGTATTTT	CASRRQGSTDTQYF
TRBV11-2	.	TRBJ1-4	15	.	TGTGCCAGCAGCTCTCAGGGCACAACTAATGAAAAACTGTTTTTT	CASSSQGTTNEKLFF
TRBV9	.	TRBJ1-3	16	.	TGTGCCAGCAGCGGAACAGGGCCCCTCTCTGGAAACACCATATATTTT	CASSGTGPLSGNTIYF
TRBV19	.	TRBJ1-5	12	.	TGTGCCAGTTCCCGGGGGAATCAGCCCCAGCATTTT	CASSRGNQPQHF
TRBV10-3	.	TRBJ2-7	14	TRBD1	TGTGCCATCAGCACATCGGGACAGTCCTACGAGCAGTACTTC	CAISTSGQSYEQYF
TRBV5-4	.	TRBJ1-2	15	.	TGTGCCAGCAGCTACTTTTCGACTCGAGGCTGGGGCTACACCTTC	CASSYFSTRGWGYTF
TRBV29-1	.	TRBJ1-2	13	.	TGCAGCGCAAAAGTCACAGGTCCGTATGGCTACACCTTC	CSAKVTGPYGYTF
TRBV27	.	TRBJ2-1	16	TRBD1	TGTGCCAGCAGTTTAGCCCAGGGGGCAGCTTTTAATGAGCAGTTCTTC	CASSLAQGAAFNEQFF
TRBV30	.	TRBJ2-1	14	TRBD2	TGTGCCTGGAGTTGGGAACAGGCGGGAGGGTATCGGTTCTTC	CAWSWEQAGGYRFF
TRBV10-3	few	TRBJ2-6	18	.	TGTGCCATCAGTGAGTCCGGGGGATTCAGCTCTGGGGCCAACGTCCTGACTTTC	CAISESGGFSSGANVLTF
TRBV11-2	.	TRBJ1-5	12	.	TGTGCCAGCAGCTTAGGAGGTCAGCCCCAGCATTTT	CASSLGGQPQHF
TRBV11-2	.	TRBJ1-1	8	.	TGTGCCAGCAGCTTCAGGTCCTTT	CASSFRSF
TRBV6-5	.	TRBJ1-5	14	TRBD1	TGTGCCAGCAGGCGGACAGGCTGGAATCAGCCCCAGCATTTT	CASRRTGWNQPQHF
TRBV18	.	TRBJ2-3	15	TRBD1	TGTGCCAGCTCACCGGGACAGGGTACCATCGATACGCAGTATTTT	CASSPGQGTIDTQYF
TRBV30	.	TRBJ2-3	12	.	TGTGCCTGGACGCCCCACACGGATACGCAGTATTTT	CAWTPHTDTQYF
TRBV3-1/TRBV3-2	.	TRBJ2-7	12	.	TGTGCCAGCAGCCAATATTCCCCCGAGCAGTACTTC	CASSQYSPEQYF
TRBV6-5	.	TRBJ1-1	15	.	TGTGCCAGCAGTTACTCCCTGTGGCAGAACACTGAAGCTTTCTTT	CASSYSLWQNTEAFF
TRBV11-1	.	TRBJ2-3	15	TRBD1	TGTGCCAGCAGCTTAGGGCCAGGGGGCGCGACTACGCAGTATTTT	CASSLGPGGATTQYF
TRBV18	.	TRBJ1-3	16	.	TGTGCCAGCTCACCGTCGGGATCTCACTCTGGAAACACCATATATTTT	CASSPSGSHSGNTIYF
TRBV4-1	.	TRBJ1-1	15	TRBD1	TGCGCCAGCAGCCTCAGGGGGGCTACGAACACTGAAGCTTTCTTT	CASSLRGATNTEAFF
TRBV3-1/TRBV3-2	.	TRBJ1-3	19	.	TGTGCCAGCAGCCAAGAAAGGTTAACCCTAAGGAGGACTGGAAACACCATATATTTT	CASSQERLTLRRTGNTIYF
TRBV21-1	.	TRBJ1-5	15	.	TGTGCCAGCAGCAAATTCGACAGGGATAATCAGCCCCAGCATTTT	CASSKFDRDNQPQHF
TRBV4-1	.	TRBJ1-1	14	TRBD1	TGCGCCAGCAGGCAGGGGGGCTCGGGGACTGAAGCTTTCTTT	CASRQGGSGTEAFF